This TCR beta chain was documented in a study of blood T cell repertoires in COVID-19. CDR1 MGHRA and CDR2 YSYEKL come from the germline V gene. The CDR3 totals 14 residues. Trimming left V 5 bases short and J 3 bases short, with 11 bases between. All enrollees were roughly 18 to 100 years old and from under 25 US areas. Grouping used clinical history reported by participants in a survey and questionnaire. All recovered Cohort 3 donors got two negative PCRs, got clearance, or saw symptom resolution. Original data processing: Counts of nucleated cells, estimated from reference gene primer amplification, were obtained. The method was immunoSEQ multiplex PCR; TCRdb's version includes in-frame clones alone and lacks a portion of them. The V and J calls and clone size come from that table; D and trimming were worked out from the DNA. The top ten clones hold about 1.5% of a sample with around 250,000 clones, approximately 86% of them seen once.

This TCR came from a woman in her fifties or sixties who had recovered from COVID-19. The specimen sequenced was PBMCs or T cells enriched from blood (not recorded which). The chain links TRBV4-1 to TRBJ1-3; weak D call: TRBD1 (5 bases). The CDR3: CASSSDIGGNTIYF. The CDR3 coding sequence is TGCGCCAGCAGCTCGGACATCGGTGGAAACACCATATATTTT.